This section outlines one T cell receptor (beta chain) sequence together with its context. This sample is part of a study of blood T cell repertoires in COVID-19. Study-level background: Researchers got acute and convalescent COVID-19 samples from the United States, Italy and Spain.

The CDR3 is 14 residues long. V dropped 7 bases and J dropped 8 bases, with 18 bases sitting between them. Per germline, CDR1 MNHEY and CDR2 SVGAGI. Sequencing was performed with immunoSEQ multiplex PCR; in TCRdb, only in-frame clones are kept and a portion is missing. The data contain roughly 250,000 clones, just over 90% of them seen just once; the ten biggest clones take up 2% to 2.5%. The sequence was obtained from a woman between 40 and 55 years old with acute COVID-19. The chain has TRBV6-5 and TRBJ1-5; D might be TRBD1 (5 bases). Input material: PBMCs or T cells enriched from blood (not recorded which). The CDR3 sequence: CASTSLGGREPQHF. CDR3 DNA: TGTGCCAGCACCAGTCTGGGGGGGAGGGAGCCCCAGCATTTT.